One and the same sample provided the 13 T cell receptor beta chains below, sequenced in a study of shared clonotypes between healthy human individuals. It was CD45RO-negative cells, positively selected for CCR7, that made up naive CD8 cells, with terminally differentiated effector memory CD45RA+ cells excluded. Assay used: immunoSEQ multiplex PCR; TCRdb lists only in-frame clones, some missing. Of some 1,900,000 clones in the sample, about 95% were seen once. Specimen: naive CD8+ T cells sorted from blood. All receptors derive from a man younger than 30 in good health.

The rearrangement joins TRBV30 to TRBJ2-7; TRBD1 is a possible D gene (5 bases). Between the trimmed V and J ends, which lost 0 bases and 5 bases, there was a span of 11 bases. Looked up from germline, CDR1 is GTSNPN and CDR2 is SVGIG (reference sequence). CDR3 length equals 13 residues. The CDR3 region is CAWSVLTVDEQYF. The CDR3 region has the DNA TGTGCCTGGAGTGTACTGACAGTCGACGAGCAGTACTTC.

The V call is TRBV7-9, the J call TRBJ2-3, with D possibly TRBD2 on 5 matching bases. The CDR3 loop spans 14 amino acids. Germline CDR1 is SEHNR and CDR2 is FQNEAQ (reference sequence). V was pared by 3 bases and J by 5 bases, with 12 bases between. CDR3 residues: CASSFVLAVDTQYF. The CDR3 DNA reads TGTGCCAGCAGCTTCGTTCTAGCAGTAGATACGCAGTATTTT. The full variable domain, in which reference TRBV7-9 and TRBJ2-3 provide the parts outside the CDR3, is DTGVSQNPRHKITKRGQNVTFRCDPISEHNRLYWYRQTLGQGPEFLTYFQNEAQLEKSRLLSDRFSAERPKGSFSTLEIQRTEQGDSAMYLCASSFVLAVDTQYFGPGTRLTVL.

The V call is TRBV7-9, the J call TRBJ2-1; D remains ambiguous. V dropped 5 bases and J dropped 8 bases, with 19 bases sitting between them. From germline, CDR1 is SEHNR and CDR2 FQNEAQ (reference sequence). The CDR3 is 15 residues long. CDR3 sequence reads: CASSPFIISDYEQFF. CDR3 DNA sequence: TGTGCCAGCAGCCCCTTTATCATAAGCGACTATGAGCAGTTCTTC.

The chain is built from TRBV9 and TRBJ2-1; 7 bases agree with TRBD2. Germline-derived CDR1 and CDR2 are SGDLS and YYNGEE. The CDR3 covers 16 residues. V lost 0 bases to trimming and J lost 8 bases; unmatched junction nucleotides: 11. DNA for the CDR3: TGTGCCAGCAGCGTAGATCGTCTAGCGGCGACCTATGAGCAGTTCTTC. Its protein product is CASSVDRLAATYEQFF.

The chain joins TRBV6-5 to TRBJ1-2, with TRBD1 as a possible D gene (5 bases). The CDR3 loop spans 16 amino acids. Germline CDR1 reads MNHEY; CDR2 reads SVGAGI. V was pared by 0 bases and J by 2 bases, with 13 bases between. This CDR3 reads CASSYSLEGINYGYTF. CDR3 DNA sequence: TGTGCCAGCAGTTACTCCCTCGAGGGGATAAACTATGGCTACACCTTC.

The chain uses TRBV5-4 and TRBJ1-2; D is uncertain. CDR1 and CDR2 from the germline V gene are SGHNT and YYREEE (reference sequence). Between the trimmed V and J ends, which lost 0 bases and 4 bases, there was a span of 10 bases. This CDR3 is built from 14 residues. The CDR3 spells CASSLAPPAYGYTF. In DNA form, the CDR3 reads TGTGCCAGCAGCTTGGCCCCCCCGGCCTATGGCTACACCTTC.

This chain links TRBV5-1 with TRBJ2-1; possibly TRBD2 for D (5 bases). In germline, CDR1 is SGHRS, CDR2 YFSETQ. Trimming stripped 7 bases from V and 5 bases from J, with 13 bases between. The CDR3 totals 13 residues. DNA for the CDR3: TGCGCCAGCGCTCTAGAGGGTAACAATGAGCAGTTCTTC. It codes for CASALEGNNEQFF.

This clone was counted a few times. The chain couples TRBV28 to TRBJ1-5; D unresolved. CDR3 size: 17 residues. Trimming cost V 0 bases and J 3 bases, with 15 bases left between them. The germline CDR1 and CDR2 sequences are MDHEN and SYDVKM. CDR3 residues: CASSLWTSLPSNQPQHF. The DNA of the CDR3 is TGTGCCAGCAGTTTATGGACCTCCCTACCCTCCAATCAGCCCCAGCATTTT.

The V and J genes are TRBV30 and TRBJ1-1, with D hard to call. The CDR3 covers 16 residues. V was shortened by 2 bases and J by 0 bases, with 16 bases between the two germline ends. Germline V gene lookup returns CDR1 GTSNPN and CDR2 SVGIG (reference sequence). The DNA for the CDR3 is TGTGCCTGGAGTCCCCCGTTCTGGGCGGTGAACACTGAAGCTTTCTTT. Protein product: CAWSPPFWAVNTEAFF.

The V gene is TRBV9, the J gene TRBJ2-1; a weak D match, TRBD2 (6 bases). The germline CDR1 and CDR2 sequences are SGDLS and YYNGEE. Trimming cost V 4 bases and J 4 bases, with 18 bases left between them. The CDR3 has 16 amino acids. CDR3 region: CASSPRDRGLYNEQFF. CDR3 nucleotide sequence: TGTGCCAGCAGCCCCCGTGATAGGGGACTGTACAATGAGCAGTTCTTC.

The rearrangement links TRBV29-1 to TRBJ2-2; the D is unclear. The CDR3 is 12 residues long. The V end was cut by 2 bases, the J end by 4 bases, with 5 bases between. Looked up from germline, CDR1 is SQVTM and CDR2 is ANQGSEA. CDR3 residues: CSVEQLTGELFF. CDR3 nucleotides: TGCAGCGTTGAACAACTCACCGGGGAGCTGTTTTTT.

The genes are TRBV6-6 and TRBJ2-5; tentatively, D is TRBD1 or TRBD2 (5 bases each). CDR1 and CDR2 (germline): MNHNY, SVGAGI (reference sequence). The CDR3 consists of 12 residues. Trimming took off 2 bases at V and 12 bases at J, with 13 bases between the two ends. The CDR3 DNA sequence: TGTGCCAGCAGTTACGGAGCAGGGCGGGAGTACTTC. It codes for CASSYGAGREYF.

With respect to this clone: The sample contains more than one DNA sequence encoding this CDR3. The V gene is TRBV4-2, the J gene TRBJ1-5; D may be TRBD1 (5 bases). The ends were cut back, 0 bases at V and 4 bases at J, with 10 bases in the middle. Germline lookup yields CDR1 LGHNA and CDR2 YNFKEQ. CDR3 length equals 15 residues. CDR3 coding DNA: TGTGCCAGCAGCCAAGATGAGGGACCAAATCAGCCCCAGCATTTT. It encodes CASSQDEGPNQPQHF.